The TCR beta chain under discussion was sequenced for a study of cytomegalovirus exposure and HLA in healthy donors. 60 Vbeta and 13 Jbeta primers were used in PCR. Sequencing was performed with immunoSEQ multiplex PCR; in TCRdb, only in-frame clones are kept and a portion is missing. The sample holds 150,000 to 200,000 clones, around 86% seen once. Germline V gene lookup returns CDR1 SGHNT and CDR2 YYREEE (reference sequence). V shed 5 bases and J 5 bases; nucleotides not matched to a gene: 9. The CDR3 contains 15 residues. Details on this clone: The same CDR3 is also encoded by other DNA sequences in this sample.

The J gene is TRBJ2-5, the V gene TRBV5-4; 10 bases are shared with TRBD2. The sequence was collected from a man in his forties or fifties in good health and CMV-seropositive. The sequencing sample was made of PBMCs. The CDR3 sequence is CASSPSLAGVETQYF. CDR3 coding DNA: TGTGCCAGCAGTCCCTCCCTAGCGGGGGTCGAGACCCAGTACTTC.